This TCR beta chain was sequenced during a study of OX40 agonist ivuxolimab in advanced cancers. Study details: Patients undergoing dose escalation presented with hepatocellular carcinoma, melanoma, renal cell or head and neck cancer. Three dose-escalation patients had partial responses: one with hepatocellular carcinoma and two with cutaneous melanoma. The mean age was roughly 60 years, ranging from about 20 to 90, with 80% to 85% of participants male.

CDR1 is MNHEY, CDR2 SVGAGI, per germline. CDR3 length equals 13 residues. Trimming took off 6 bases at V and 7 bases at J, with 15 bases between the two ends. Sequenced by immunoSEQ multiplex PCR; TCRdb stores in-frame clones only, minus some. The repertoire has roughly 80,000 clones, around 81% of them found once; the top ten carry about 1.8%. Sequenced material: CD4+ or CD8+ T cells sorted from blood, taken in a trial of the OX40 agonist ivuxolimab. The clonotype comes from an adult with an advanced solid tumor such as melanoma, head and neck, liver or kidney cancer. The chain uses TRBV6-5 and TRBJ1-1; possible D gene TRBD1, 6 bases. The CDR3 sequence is CASSRTETGEAFF. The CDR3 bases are TGTGCCAGCAGCAGGACAGAAACTGGTGAAGCTTTCTTT.